This T cell receptor (beta chain) is from a study of human T cells and chemical hapten exposure. Background on the study: The study patch tested 0.01% DPC on the upper back and read results at 6 days. General study points: No shift was seen in TCRs above 1 in 1000 frequency with DPC sensitization.

Time point reported: pre-sensitization, week 0. Treatment denoted: therapeutic diphenylcyclopropenone sensitization with weekly scalp DPC. This clonotype came up many times. Antigen: not known. Original analysis: The number of TCRs in each sample had a median of approximately 90,000 and spanned about 23,224 to 700,000. MiXCR, applied by TCRdb to the RACE reads, yields one record per CDR3 protein. TCRdb's processing, not the study's, gives the V and J calls here. Among about 85,000 distinct CDR3 sequences listed, 8.5% to 9% were seen once. Germline CDR1 and CDR2: SGHTA and FQGNSA. The V end lost 3 bases, the J end lost 5 bases, and 3 bases lay between the germline ends. The CDR3 is 11 residues long.

Source: whole blood, taken in connection with sensitization to the hapten diphenylcyclopropenone (DPC). This TCR was sampled from a man aged 40-55 years with alopecia areata. Some clones in this sample may be carry-over from other donors' samples. The chain combines TRBV7-2 with TRBJ2-3; D is unresolved. CDR3 in amino acids: CASSFLDTQYF. CDR3 DNA: TGTGCCAGCAGCTTCCTAGATACGCAGTATTTT.